This entry concerns a single T cell receptor beta chain. What it binds is not known. Libraries were prepared by immunoSEQ multiplex PCR; TCRdb keeps only in-frame clonotypes and omits some of them. The profile shows 9,000 to 15,000 clones, about 70% of them singletons. This entry belongs to a study of tumor-infiltrating lymphocytes in localized non-small cell lung cancer. For the study at large: Each patient gave resected tumor and non-adjacent uninvolved lung tissue. Whole-study findings and limits: IM1 and IM2 tumors showed no difference in T-cell fraction.

V shed 0 bases, J shed 8 bases, and the junction held 4 bases outside the gene matches. The CDR3 sequence is 14 residues long. Per the germline V gene, CDR1 is LGHNA and CDR2 is YSLEER. The specimen was uninvolved lung tissue not adjacent to the tumor. V and J are TRBV4-3 and TRBJ1-2, with TRBD1 matching 9 bases. The sequence came from a human donor with non-small cell lung cancer. CDR3 nucleotides: TGCGCCAGCAGCCAAGATTGGGGACAGGGCGGCTACACCTTC. Its protein product is CASSQDWGQGGYTF.